These 2 T cell receptor beta chains came from one sample sequenced in a study of T cell clonotyping in hematopoietic cell transplantation. Method: immunoSEQ multiplex PCR; TCRdb's copy keeps in-frame clones and lacks some. The sample records around 19,000 clones, roughly 80% being singletons. Indicated time point: recipient sample about 28 days before transplant, after cytoreduction. The input for sequencing was peripheral blood mononuclear cells, taken before stem cell transplant. Source of these receptors: a man aged 60 to 69 with acute myeloid leukemia. Some clones in this sample may be carry-over from other donors' samples.

This rearrangement joins TRBV19 to TRBJ2-1; D possibly corresponds to TRBD2 (5 bases). Germline V gives CDR1 LNHDA, CDR2 SQIVND (reference sequence). V was trimmed by 7 bases and J by 8 bases, leaving 9 bases between them. The CDR3 has 11 amino acids. This chain's CDR3 is CASTIGDEQFF. The DNA for the CDR3 is TGTGCCAGTACCATCGGGGATGAGCAGTTCTTC.

This clone was recorded a few times. The V call is TRBV5-4, the J call TRBJ2-3; TRBD2 matches 10 bases. Losses at the gene ends were 4 bases for V and 0 bases for J; bases not matched to a gene: 14. Germline V gives CDR1 SGHNT, CDR2 YYREEE (reference sequence). The CDR3 runs 19 residues. The chain's CDR3 is CASSPSLRTSGSSTDTQYF. The DNA of the CDR3 is TGTGCCAGCAGCCCCTCCCTGAGGACTAGCGGATCTAGCACAGATACGCAGTATTTT.